Listed here are 5 T cell receptor beta chains from one sample, sequenced in a study of a mutant IDH1 vaccine in newly diagnosed glioma. Specified time point: week 47, end of study. Doses consisted of 300 ug of mutant IDH1 20-mer peptide each, paired with topical imiquimod. Using immunoSEQ multiplex PCR, the repertoire was profiled, and TCRdb retains in-frame clones only, with some absent. The table has 84,000 or so clones, approximately 75% seen once; the top ten hold more than 4.5%. These receptors lack a known antigen. The specimen comprised PBMCs, sampled from a glioma patient whose treatment included an IDH1 peptide vaccine. Receptor source: a man aged 35 to 55 with glioma.

This clone was counted a single time. This chain uses TRBV5-1 with TRBJ2-3; the D is unclear. The length of the CDR3 is 13 residues. Germline loops: CDR1 SGHRS, CDR2 YFSETQ. V was pared by 2 bases and J by 2 bases, with 6 bases between. DNA for the CDR3: TGCGCCAGCAGCTTCACTTTCACAGATACGCAGTATTTT. It is translated as CASSFTFTDTQYF.

The CDR3 region is CAWSWGTGASYEQYF. As DNA, the CDR3 is TGTGCCTGGAGTTGGGGGACAGGGGCCAGCTACGAGCAGTACTTC. The chain joins TRBV30 to TRBJ2-7, with 10 bases aligning to TRBD1. This CDR3 comprises 15 residues. J was trimmed by 3 bases and V by 2 bases; bases with no gene match: 7. Germline V CDR1 and CDR2: GTSNPN, SVGIG (reference sequence).

V is TRBV6-5 and J is TRBJ2-7; D remains ambiguous. This CDR3 spans 13 amino acids. Germline V CDR1 and CDR2: MNHEY, SVGAGI. V was cut by 0 bases and J by 3 bases, with 6 bases left in between. For the CDR3, the DNA is TGTGCCAGCAGTTACTCAGCCCTCTACGAGCAGTACTTC. Protein: CASSYSALYEQYF.

The chain recombines TRBV2 with TRBJ2-1; D possibly corresponds to TRBD2 (5 bases). This CDR3 is 14 amino acids long. CDR1 is SNHLY, CDR2 FYNNEI, per germline. V lost 8 bases and J lost 0, with 11 bases in between. The CDR3 DNA reads TGTGCCAGCGGGGTCCTAGCCTCCTACAATGAGCAGTTCTTC. Its translation is CASGVLASYNEQFF.

The chain combines TRBV11-2 with TRBJ2-1; no clear D gene. This CDR3 has 16 residues. The ends were cut back, 1 base at V and 7 bases at J, with 17 bases in the middle. From germline, CDR1 is SGHAT and CDR2 FQNNGV. The CDR3 sequence: CASSLVVTKLGNEQFF. The CDR3 nucleotides are TGTGCCAGCAGCTTAGTAGTGACAAAGTTAGGGAATGAGCAGTTCTTC.